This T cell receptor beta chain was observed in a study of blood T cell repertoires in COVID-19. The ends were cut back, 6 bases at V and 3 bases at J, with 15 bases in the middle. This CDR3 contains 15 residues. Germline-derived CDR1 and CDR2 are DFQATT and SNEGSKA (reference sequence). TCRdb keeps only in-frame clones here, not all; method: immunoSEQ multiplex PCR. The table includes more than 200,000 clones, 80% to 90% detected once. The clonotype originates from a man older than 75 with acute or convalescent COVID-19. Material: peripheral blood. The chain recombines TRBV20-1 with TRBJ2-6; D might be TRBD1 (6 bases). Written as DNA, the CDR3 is TGCAGTGCCAGTCCCAGGACAGTTGGGGCCAACGTCCTGACTTTC. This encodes CSASPRTVGANVLTF.